This T cell receptor beta chain is drawn from a study of glioma-infiltrating T cells after dendritic cell vaccination. As for this clone: One junction end disagrees with the germline gene, perhaps due to a read error.

Germline lookup yields CDR1 SSHAT and CDR2 FNYEAQ (reference sequence). There are 16 residues in the CDR3. Time point here: after dendritic cell vaccination, including at tumor progression/relapse. TCRdb's table, derived via immunoSEQ multiplex PCR, lists solely in-frame clones and lacks some. The data contain 99,000 or so clones, 90% of them singletons. The sample consisted of blood, taken after dendritic cell vaccination. The chain links TRBV7-7 to TRBJ2-1; 8 bases map to TRBD2. The sequence was obtained from a human donor with glioblastoma. CDR3 in DNA: TGTGCTAGCAGCCATAGCGGGAAGAGCTCCTACAATGAGCAGTTCTTC. This translates into CASSHSGKSSYNEQFF. Full variable domain (rest looked up from reference TRBV7-7 and TRBJ2-1): GAGVSQSPRYKVTKRGQDVTLRCDPISSHATLYWYQQALGQGPEFLTYFNYEAQPDKSGLPSDRFSAERPEGSISTLTIQRTEQRDSAMYRCASSHSGKSSYNEQFFGPGTRLTVL.